This TCR beta chain was obtained from a study of metastatic and nonmetastatic thyroid tumors. Study summary: Where malignant and benign thyroid patients were concerned, repertoires were compared across blood and tumor or nodule tissue.

CDR1 is ENHRY, CDR2 SYGVKD, per germline. The CDR3 spans 13 residues. V was shortened by 4 bases and J by 7 bases, with 14 bases between the two germline ends. Thyroid surgery was performed in patients who had received no treatment beforehand. Original processing methods: The authors used CDR3 differences across clinicopathological groups to build a distant-metastasis classifier for papillary thyroid cancer. TCRdb re-called clones from the PCR reads using MiXCR. The V and J calls reflect TCRdb's pipeline rather than the authors' work. The sample includes fewer than 9,000 clones, approximately 32% of them seen just once.

This clonotype originated in a female donor with papillary thyroid cancer or a benign thyroid nodule (not recorded which). Some clones in this sample may be carry-over from other donors' samples. Input material: tumor tissue. The genes are TRBV10-3 and TRBJ2-7, with TRBD2 as a possible D gene (5 bases). In nucleotides, the CDR3 is TGTGCCATCAGTGCGGGGATGGACCGGGAGCAGTACTTC. It is translated as CAISAGMDREQYF.